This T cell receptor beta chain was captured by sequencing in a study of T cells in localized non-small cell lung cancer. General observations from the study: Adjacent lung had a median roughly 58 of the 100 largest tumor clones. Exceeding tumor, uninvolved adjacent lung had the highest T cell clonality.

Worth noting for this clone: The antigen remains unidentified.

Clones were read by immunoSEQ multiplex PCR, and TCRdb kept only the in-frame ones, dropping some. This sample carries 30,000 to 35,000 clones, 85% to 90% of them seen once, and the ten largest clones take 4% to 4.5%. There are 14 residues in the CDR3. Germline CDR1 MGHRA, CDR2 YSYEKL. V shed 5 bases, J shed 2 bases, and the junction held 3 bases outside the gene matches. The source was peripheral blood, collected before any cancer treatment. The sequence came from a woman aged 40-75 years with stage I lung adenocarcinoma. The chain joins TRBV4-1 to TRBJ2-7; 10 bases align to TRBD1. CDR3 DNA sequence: TGCGCCAGCAGCACCGGGACAGGGGCCTACGAGCAGTACTTC. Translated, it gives CASSTGTGAYEQYF.